This T cell receptor (beta chain) came from a study of blood T cell repertoires in COVID-19. Repertoires were generated with immunoSEQ multiplex PCR, while TCRdb's copy carries only in-frame clones and drops some. The repertoire holds approximately 300,000 clones, with roughly 90% as singletons. This CDR3 contains 14 residues. V lost 3 bases to trimming and J lost 4 bases; unmatched junction nucleotides: 6. From germline, CDR1 is GTSNPN and CDR2 SVGIG (reference sequence). The chain couples TRBV30 to TRBJ1-3, with 7 bases that match TRBD1. Specimen: PBMCs or T cells enriched from blood (not recorded which). The clonotype originates from a man between 60 and 75 years old who had recovered from COVID-19. DNA for the CDR3: TGTGCCTGGAGACAGGGGCTTTTGGGAAACACCATATATTTT. Its translation: CAWRQGLLGNTIYF.